By proportion, the clone carrying this TCR beta chain is medium-sized (0.01 to 0.1%). Its antigen is unidentified. This record belongs to a study of spatial heterogeneity in lung cancer. In the study overall: For tumor regions, TCR transcript counts showed a strong correlation with a T cell module score derived from matched bulk RNA-seq. Across the raw uncorrected reads, a unique TCR and UMI combination was observed, on average, more than ten times. Regarding the study as a whole: The number of expanded tumor alpha and beta chains correlated with mutation number.

The time point denotes: sample taken at primary tumor resection. Untreated early-stage non-small cell lung cancer patients, roughly 75 in total, were the donors. Unsorted whole RNA from tumor, nontumor lung or frozen PBMC underwent sequencing. Trimming stripped 5 bases from V and 4 bases from J, with 6 bases between. The CDR3 length is 12 residues. Germline V gives CDR1 SEHNR, CDR2 FQNEAQ (reference sequence). TCRdb re-called the 5' RACE reads through MiXCR, storing one row per CDR3 protein. The table shows several thousand distinct CDR3 sequences, with around 9.9% occurring only once. This receptor was identified in a male donor with early-stage non-small cell lung cancer. Here the sequenced sample was lung tumor tissue, taken at surgery. V usage is TRBV7-9 and J usage is TRBJ1-3; D is unclear. The CDR3 nucleotides are TGTGCCAGCAGCGCTCAGGGAAACACCATATATTTT. Its protein product is CASSAQGNTIYF.